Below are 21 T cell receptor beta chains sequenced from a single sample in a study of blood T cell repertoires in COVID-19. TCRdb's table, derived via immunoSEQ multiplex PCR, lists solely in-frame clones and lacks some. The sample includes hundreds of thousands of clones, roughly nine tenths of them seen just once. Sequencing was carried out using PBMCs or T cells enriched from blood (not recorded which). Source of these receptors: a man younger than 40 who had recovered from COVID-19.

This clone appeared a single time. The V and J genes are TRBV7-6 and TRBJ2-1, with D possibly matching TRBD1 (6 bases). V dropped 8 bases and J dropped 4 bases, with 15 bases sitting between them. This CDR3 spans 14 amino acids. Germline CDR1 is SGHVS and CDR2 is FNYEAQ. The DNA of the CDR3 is TGTGCCAGCTCCCTCGGGACATCTTACAATGAGCAGTTCTTC. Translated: CASSLGTSYNEQFF.

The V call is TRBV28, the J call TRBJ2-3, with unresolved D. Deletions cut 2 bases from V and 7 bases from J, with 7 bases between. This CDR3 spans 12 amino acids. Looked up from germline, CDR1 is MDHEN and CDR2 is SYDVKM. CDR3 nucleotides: TGTGCCAGCAGTTTACCGCGATATACGCAGTATTTT. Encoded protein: CASSLPRYTQYF.

The CDR3 nucleotides read TGCGCCAGCAGCCAAGAGGGACTATTTTACTACGAGCAGTACTTC. Protein product: CASSQEGLFYYEQYF. V and J are TRBV4-1 and TRBJ2-7, with 7 bases aligning to TRBD2. CDR1 is MGHRA, CDR2 YSYEKL, per germline. The CDR3 is 15 residues long. With 0 bases clipped from V and 3 bases from J, the junction kept 5 bases outside the gene matches.

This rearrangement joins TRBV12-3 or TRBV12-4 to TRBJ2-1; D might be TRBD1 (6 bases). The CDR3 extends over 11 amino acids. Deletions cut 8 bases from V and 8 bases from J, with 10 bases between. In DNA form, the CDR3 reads TGTGCCAGCTTACAGGGCTATGAGCAGTTCTTC. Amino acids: CASLQGYEQFF.

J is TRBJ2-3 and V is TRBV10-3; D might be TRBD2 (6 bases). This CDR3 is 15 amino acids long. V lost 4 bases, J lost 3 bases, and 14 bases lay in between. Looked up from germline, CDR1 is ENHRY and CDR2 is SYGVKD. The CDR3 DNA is TGTGCCATCAGTGTAGGGCAGGAGGGTACAGATACGCAGTATTTT. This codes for CAISVGQEGTDTQYF.

CDR3 in DNA: TGTGCCAGCAGCAAGACCGTGGACAGGGACCTTAACTATGGCTACACCTTC. Translation gives CASSKTVDRDLNYGYTF. The chain couples TRBV5-6 to TRBJ1-2, with TRBD1 identical over 8 bases. This CDR3 is built from 17 residues. Germline V lookup: CDR1 SGHDT, CDR2 YYEEEE. After removal of 4 bases from V and 1 base from J, the junction contained 12 bases not matched to a gene.

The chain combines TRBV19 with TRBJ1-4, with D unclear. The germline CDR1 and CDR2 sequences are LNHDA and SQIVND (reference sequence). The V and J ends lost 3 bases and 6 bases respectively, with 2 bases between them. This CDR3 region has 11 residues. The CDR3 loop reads CASSIYEKLFF. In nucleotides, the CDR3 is TGTGCCAGTAGTATCTATGAAAAACTGTTTTTT.

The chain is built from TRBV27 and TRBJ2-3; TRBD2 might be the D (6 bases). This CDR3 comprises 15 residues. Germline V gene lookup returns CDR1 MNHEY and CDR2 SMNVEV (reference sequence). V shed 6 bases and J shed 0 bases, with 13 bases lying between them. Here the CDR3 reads CASSRRDLSTDTQYF. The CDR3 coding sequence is TGTGCCAGCAGCAGGAGGGATCTTAGCACAGATACGCAGTATTTT.

The CDR3 sequence: CASSLPGQETQYF. The DNA for the CDR3 is TGTGCCAGCAGTCTCCCGGGCCAAGAGACCCAGTACTTC. This rearrangement joins TRBV12-3 or TRBV12-4 to TRBJ2-5; D is unresolved. Deletions cut 5 bases from V and 1 base from J, with 8 bases between. The CDR3 length is 13 residues.

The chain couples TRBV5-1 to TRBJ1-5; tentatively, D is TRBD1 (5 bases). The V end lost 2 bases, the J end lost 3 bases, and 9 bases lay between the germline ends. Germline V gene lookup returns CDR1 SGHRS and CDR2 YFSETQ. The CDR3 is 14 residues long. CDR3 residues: CASSFDSHNQPQHF. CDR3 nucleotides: TGCGCCAGCAGCTTCGACAGCCACAATCAGCCCCAGCATTTT.

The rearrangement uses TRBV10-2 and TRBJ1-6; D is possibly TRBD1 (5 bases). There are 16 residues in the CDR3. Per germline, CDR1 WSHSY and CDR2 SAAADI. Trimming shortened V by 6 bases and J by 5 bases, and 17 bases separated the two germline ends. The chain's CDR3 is CASRFPRASNNSPLHF. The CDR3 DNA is TGCGCCAGCAGGTTCCCCAGGGCTTCGAATAATTCACCCCTCCACTTT.

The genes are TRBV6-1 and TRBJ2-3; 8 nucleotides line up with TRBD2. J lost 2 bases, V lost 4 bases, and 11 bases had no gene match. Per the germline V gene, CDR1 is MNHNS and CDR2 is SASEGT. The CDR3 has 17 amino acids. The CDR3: CASSGRATSAFTDTQYF. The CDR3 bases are TGTGCCAGCAGTGGGAGAGCGACTAGCGCCTTCACAGATACGCAGTATTTT.

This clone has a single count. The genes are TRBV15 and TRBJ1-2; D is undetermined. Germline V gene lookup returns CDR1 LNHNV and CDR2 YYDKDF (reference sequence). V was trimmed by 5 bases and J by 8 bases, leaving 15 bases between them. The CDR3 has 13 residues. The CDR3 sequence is CATSVVLYSGYTF. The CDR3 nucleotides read TGTGCCACCAGCGTAGTATTATACTCGGGCTACACCTTC.

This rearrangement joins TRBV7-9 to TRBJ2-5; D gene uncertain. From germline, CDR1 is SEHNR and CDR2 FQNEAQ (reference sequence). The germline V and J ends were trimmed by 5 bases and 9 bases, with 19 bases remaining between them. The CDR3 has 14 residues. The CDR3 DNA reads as TGTGCCAGCAGCGTAAGACCCCCGCCCGGGTCCCAGTACTTC. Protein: CASSVRPPPGSQYF. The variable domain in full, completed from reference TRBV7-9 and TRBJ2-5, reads DTGVSQNPRHKITKRGQNVTFRCDPISEHNRLYWYRQTLGQGPEFLTYFQNEAQLEKSRLLSDRFSAERPKGSFSTLEIQRTEQGDSAMYLCASSVRPPPGSQYFGPGTRLLVL.

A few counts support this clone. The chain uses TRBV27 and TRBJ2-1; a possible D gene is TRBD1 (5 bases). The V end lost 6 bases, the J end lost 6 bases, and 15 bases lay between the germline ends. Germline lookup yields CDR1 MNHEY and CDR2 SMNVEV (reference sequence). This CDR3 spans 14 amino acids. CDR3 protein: CASRNQGRSNEQFF. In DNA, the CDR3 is TGTGCCAGCAGAAATCAGGGTCGGAGCAATGAGCAGTTCTTC.

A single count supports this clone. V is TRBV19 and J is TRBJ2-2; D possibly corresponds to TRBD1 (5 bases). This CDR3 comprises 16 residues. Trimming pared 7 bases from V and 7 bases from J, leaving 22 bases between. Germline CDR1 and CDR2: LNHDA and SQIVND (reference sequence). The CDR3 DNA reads TGTGCCAGTACCACCCTTGGTCTGGGGCAGAGCGGGGAGCTGTTTTTT. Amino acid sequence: CASTTLGLGQSGELFF.

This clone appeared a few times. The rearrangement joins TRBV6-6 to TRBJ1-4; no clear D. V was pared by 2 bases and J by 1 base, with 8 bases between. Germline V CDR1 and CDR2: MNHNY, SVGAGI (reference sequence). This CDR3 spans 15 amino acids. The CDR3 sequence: CASSYRGKTNEKLFF. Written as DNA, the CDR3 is TGTGCCAGCAGTTACCGAGGGAAAACTAATGAAAAACTGTTTTTT.

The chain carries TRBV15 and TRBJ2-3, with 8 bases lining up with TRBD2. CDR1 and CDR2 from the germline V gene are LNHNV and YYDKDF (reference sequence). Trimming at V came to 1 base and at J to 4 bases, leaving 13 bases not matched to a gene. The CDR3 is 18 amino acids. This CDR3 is CATSRARFGAGVADTQYF. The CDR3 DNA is TGTGCCACCAGCAGAGCTAGGTTCGGAGCGGGAGTTGCAGATACGCAGTATTTT.

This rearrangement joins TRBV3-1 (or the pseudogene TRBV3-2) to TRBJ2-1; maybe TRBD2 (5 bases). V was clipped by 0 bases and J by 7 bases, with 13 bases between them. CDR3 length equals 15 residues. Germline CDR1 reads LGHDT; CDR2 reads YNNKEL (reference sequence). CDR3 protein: CASSQEIISGNEQFF. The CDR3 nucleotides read TGTGCCAGCAGCCAAGAAATAATCTCGGGGAATGAGCAGTTCTTC.

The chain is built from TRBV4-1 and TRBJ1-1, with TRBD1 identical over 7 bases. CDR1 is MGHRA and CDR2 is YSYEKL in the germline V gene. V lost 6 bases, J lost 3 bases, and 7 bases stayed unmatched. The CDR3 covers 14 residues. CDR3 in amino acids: CASRNRGGYTEAFF. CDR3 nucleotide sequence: TGCGCCAGCAGAAACAGGGGTGGGTACACTGAAGCTTTCTTT.

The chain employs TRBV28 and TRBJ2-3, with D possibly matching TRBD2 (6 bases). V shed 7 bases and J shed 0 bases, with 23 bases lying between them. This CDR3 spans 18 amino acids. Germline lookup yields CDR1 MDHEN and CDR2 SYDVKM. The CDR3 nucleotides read TGTGCCAGCACTCAATGGCGGGGTGGGACCTCTAGCACAGATACGCAGTATTTT. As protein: CASTQWRGGTSSTDTQYF.